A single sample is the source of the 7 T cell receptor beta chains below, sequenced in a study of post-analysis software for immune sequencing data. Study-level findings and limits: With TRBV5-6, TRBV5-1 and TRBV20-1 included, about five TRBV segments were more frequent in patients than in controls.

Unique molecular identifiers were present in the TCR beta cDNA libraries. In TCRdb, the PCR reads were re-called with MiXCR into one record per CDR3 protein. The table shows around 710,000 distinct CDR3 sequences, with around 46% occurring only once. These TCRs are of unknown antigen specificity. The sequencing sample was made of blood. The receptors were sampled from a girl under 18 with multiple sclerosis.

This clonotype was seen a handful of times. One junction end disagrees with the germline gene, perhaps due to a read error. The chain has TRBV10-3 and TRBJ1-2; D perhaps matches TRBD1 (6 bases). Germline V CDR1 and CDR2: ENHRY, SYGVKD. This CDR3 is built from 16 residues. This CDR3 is CAIRPGAPSDRGGYIF. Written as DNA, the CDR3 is TGTGCCATAAGACCAGGGGCCCCGTCCGATCGGGGGGGCTACATCTTC.

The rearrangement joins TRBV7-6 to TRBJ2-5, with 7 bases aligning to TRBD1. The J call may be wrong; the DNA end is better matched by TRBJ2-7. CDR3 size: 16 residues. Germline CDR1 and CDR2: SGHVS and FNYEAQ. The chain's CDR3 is CASSLASGGFPYEQYF. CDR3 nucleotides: TGTGCCAGCAGCTTAGCGTCAGGGGGATTCCCCTACGAGCAGTACTTC.

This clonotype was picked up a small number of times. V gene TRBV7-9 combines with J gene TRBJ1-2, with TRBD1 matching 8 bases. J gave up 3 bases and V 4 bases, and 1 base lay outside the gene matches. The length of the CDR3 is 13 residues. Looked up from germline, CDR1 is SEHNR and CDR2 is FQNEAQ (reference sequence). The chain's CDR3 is CASSSGQDYGYTF. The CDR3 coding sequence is TGTGCCAGCAGCTCGGGACAGGACTATGGCTACACCTTC.

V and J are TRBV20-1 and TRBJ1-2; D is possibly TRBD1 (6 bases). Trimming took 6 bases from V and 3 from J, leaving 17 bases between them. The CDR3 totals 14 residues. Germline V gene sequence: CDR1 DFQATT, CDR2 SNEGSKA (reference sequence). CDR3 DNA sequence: TGCAGTGCGGTGGACAGCGGAGCCCACTATGGCTACACCTTC. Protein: CSAVDSGAHYGYTF.

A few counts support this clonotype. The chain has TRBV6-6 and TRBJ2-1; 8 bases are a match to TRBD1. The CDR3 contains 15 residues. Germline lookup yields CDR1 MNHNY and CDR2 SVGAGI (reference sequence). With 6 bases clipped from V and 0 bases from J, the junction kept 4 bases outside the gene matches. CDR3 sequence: CASRRTGSSYNEQFF. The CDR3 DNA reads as TGTGCCAGCAGGAGGACAGGGAGCTCCTACAATGAGCAGTTCTTC.

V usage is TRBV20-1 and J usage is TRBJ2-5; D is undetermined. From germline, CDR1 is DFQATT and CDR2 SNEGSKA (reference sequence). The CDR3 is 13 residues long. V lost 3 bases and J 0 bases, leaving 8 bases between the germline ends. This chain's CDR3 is CSARVPYQETQYF. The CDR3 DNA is TGCAGTGCTAGGGTCCCTTACCAAGAGACCCAGTACTTC.

CDR3 loop: CSAPQGANYGYTF. DNA for the CDR3: TGCAGTGCACCCCAGGGGGCTAACTATGGCTACACCTTC. V gene TRBV20-1 combines with J gene TRBJ1-2, with TRBD1 identical over 7 bases. Per the germline V gene, CDR1 is DFQATT and CDR2 is SNEGSKA (reference sequence). V was clipped by 6 bases and J by 0 bases; unmatched bases: 4. The CDR3 spans 13 residues.